The sequence of this T cell receptor beta chain was determined in a study of shared clonotypes between healthy human individuals. This clone was seen only a few times. V shed 7 bases, J shed 1 base, and the junction held 4 bases outside the gene matches. Germline values: CDR1 GTSNPN, CDR2 SVGIG (reference sequence). This CDR3 spans 13 amino acids. Using immunoSEQ multiplex PCR, the repertoire was profiled, and TCRdb retains in-frame clones only, with some absent. The sample lists some 2.1 million clones, 90% to 95% occurring once. V usage is TRBV30 and J usage is TRBJ1-5; 7 bases are shared with TRBD1. This sequence was found in a man between 18 and 29 years old in good health. The sequenced sample consisted of naive CD4+ T cells sorted from blood. The subset is: CD45RA+ positively selected. The CDR3 spells CASGTESNQPQHF. DNA for the CDR3: TGTGCCTCCGGGACAGAAAGCAATCAGCCCCAGCATTTT.